Each of the 5 T cell receptor delta chains below was sequenced from the same sample in a study of γδ T cells in repeated Plasmodium falciparum infection. TCRdb re-called the multiplex PCR reads through CATT. The sample records 90,000 or so delta-chain clones, 0.85% to 1% being singletons. Vgamma9/Vdelta2+ and Vdelta2-negative gammadelta T cells were flow-sorted from PBMC for bulk sequencing. Sequencing was carried out using gamma-delta T cells from blood. These receptors were taken from a pool of human donors (malaria-infected and uninfected, not separated).

In the case of this clone: The protein held in TCRdb is that of a much larger clone and does not match this DNA's translation at residue 7, likely because of a read error; the protein shown is translated from the DNA. This chain uses TRDV2 with TRDJ1; 12 bases agree with TRDD3. The germline CDR1 and CDR2 sequences are GEAIGNYY and EKD. The CDR3 length is 23 residues. Trimming cost V 4 bases and J 0 bases; bases outside gene matches: 26. CDR3 DNA sequence: TGTGCCTGTGATGAGGTTGTGGACTGGACTGGGGGATACAGGAATACGTACACCGATAAACTCATCTTT. It encodes CACDEVVDWTGGYRNTYTDKLIF.

This clone has more than one count but fewer than ten. A far larger clone is a single base away, which makes a read error likely. This CDR3 is also generated by other DNA sequences in the sample. This chain connects TRDV2 to TRDJ1; the D is unclear. The J gene was not available in TCRdb and was assigned here by matching the DNA to germline segments. V lost 0 bases, J lost 2 bases, and 24 bases lay in between. This CDR3 contains 19 residues. Germline V gene data show CDR1 as GEAIGNYY and CDR2 as EKD. CDR3 DNA: TGTGCCTGTGACACCGAGTTTGGCGGGGTCAACAAGAGGACCGATAAACTCATCTTT. It is translated as CACDTEFGGVNKRTDKLIF.

Turning to this clone: It differs at one base from a far larger clone, so likely a read error. Other DNA sequences within the sample encode an identical CDR3. The rearrangement uses TRDV1 and TRDJ1; D may be TRDD3 (8 bases). The CDR3 is 19 residues long. The germline CDR1 and CDR2 sequences are TSWWSYY and QGS. Trimming shortened V by 3 bases and J by 3 bases, and 26 bases separated the two germline ends. DNA for the CDR3: TGTGCTCTTGGGGACGTGGTTCCTACGCTACTGGGGGCGCCCGATAAACTCATCTTT. The encoded protein is CALGDVVPTLLGAPDKLIF.

This clone was seen more than once but under ten times. The protein TCRdb lists belongs to a much larger clone and differs from this DNA's translation at residue 17, which points to a read error; the protein shown is made from the DNA. V is TRDV1 and J is TRDJ3, with D perhaps TRDD3 (6 bases). The germline V gene has CDR1 TSWWSYY and CDR2 QGS. CDR3 length equals 20 residues. CDR3 coding DNA: TGTGCTCTTGGGGGTTCCTCTCCCAACCGGCAGAACTGGGACACCCGACGGATGTTTTTC. Translating it yields CALGGSSPNRQNWDTRRMFF.

This clone was counted only a few times. TCRdb's protein for this DNA is that of a much larger clone and differs from the translation at residue 5, likely a read error; the protein shown is the DNA translation. The V gene is TRDV1, the J gene TRDJ1; TRDD3 aligns across 8 bases. Here the J gene was assigned by germline matching of the DNA, as TCRdb has none. The CDR3 is 20 amino acids. Germline V gene sequence: CDR1 TSWWSYY, CDR2 QGS. The junction had 19 bases not matched to a gene; V was cut back by 4 bases and J by 0 bases. CDR3: CALGGLCESPGGPYTDKLIF. The DNA of the CDR3 is TGTGCTCTTGGGGGACTCTGCGAGTCCCCTGGGGGACCGTACACCGATAAACTCATCTTT.